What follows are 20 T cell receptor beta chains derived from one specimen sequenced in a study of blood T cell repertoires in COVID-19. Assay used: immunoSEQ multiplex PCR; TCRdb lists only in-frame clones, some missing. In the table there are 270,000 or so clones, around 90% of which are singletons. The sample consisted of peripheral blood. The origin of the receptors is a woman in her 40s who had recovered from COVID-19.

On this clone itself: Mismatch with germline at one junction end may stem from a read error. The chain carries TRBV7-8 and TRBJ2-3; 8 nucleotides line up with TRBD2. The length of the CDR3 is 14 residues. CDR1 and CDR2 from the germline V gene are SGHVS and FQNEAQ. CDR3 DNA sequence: TGTGCCAGCAGCATAAGCGGTTATTCAGCGGGAGCGGATTTT. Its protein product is CASSISGYSAGADF.

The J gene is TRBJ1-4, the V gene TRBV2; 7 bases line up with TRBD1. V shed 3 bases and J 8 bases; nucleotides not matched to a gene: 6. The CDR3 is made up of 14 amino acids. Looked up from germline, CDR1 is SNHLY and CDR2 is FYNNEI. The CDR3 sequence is CASSETGRLEKLFF. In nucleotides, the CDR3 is TGTGCCAGCAGTGAGACAGGGCGGCTGGAAAAACTGTTTTTT.

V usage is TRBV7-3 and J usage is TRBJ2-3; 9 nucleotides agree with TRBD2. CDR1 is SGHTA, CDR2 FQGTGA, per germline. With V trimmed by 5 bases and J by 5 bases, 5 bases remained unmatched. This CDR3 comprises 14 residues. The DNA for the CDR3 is TGTGCCAGCAGCCCTAGCGGGACCAGAGATACGCAGTATTTT. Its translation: CASSPSGTRDTQYF. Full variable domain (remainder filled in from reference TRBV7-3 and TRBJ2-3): GAGVSQTPSNKVTEKGKYVELRCDPISGHTALYWYRQSLGQGPEFLIYFQGTGAADDSGLPNDRFFAVRPEGSVSTLKIQRTERGDSAVYLCASSPSGTRDTQYFGPGTRLTVL.

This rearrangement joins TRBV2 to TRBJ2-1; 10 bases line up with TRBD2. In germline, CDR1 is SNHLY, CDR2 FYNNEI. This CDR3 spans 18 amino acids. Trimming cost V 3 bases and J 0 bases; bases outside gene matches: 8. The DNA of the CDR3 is TGTGCCAGCAGTGATAGCGCTAGCGGGAGATCCTCCTACAATGAGCAGTTCTTC. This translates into CASSDSASGRSSYNEQFF.

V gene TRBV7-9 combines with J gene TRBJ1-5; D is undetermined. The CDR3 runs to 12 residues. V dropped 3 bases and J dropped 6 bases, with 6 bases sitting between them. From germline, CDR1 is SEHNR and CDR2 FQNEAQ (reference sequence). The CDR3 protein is CASSFSGQPQHF. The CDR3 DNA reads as TGTGCCAGCAGCTTTAGTGGTCAGCCCCAGCATTTT.

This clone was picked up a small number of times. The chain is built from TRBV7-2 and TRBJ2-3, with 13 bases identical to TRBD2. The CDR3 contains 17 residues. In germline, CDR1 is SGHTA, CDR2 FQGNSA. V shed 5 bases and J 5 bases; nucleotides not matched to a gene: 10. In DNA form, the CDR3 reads TGTGCCAGCAGCGTCGCCGGGACTAGCGGGACCTTAGATACGCAGTATTTT. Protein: CASSVAGTSGTLDTQYF.

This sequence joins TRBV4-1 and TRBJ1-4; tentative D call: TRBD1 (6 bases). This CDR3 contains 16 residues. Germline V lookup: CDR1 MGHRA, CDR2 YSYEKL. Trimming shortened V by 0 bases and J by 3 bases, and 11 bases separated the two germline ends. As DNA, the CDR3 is TGCGCCAGCAGCCAAGAAGAGAGGACAGCTAATGAAAAACTGTTTTTT. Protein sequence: CASSQEERTANEKLFF.

CDR3 in amino acids: CAWSVPSSRLAGGGTQYF. CDR3 in DNA: TGTGCCTGGAGTGTTCCATCTTCCCGACTAGCGGGAGGGGGTACGCAGTATTTT. V is TRBV30 and J is TRBJ2-3; 14 bases are a match to TRBD2. Germline CDR1 reads GTSNPN; CDR2 reads SVGIG (reference sequence). CDR3 length: 18 amino acids. The J segment lost 8 bases and the V segment lost 0 bases, leaving 13 bases of the junction unmatched.

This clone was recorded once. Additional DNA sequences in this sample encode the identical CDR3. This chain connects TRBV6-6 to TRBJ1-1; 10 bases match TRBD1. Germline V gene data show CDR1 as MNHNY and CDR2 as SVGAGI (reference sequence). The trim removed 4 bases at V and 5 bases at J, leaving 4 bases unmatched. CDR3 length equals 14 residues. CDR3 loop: CASSSTGGGTEAFF. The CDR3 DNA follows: TGTGCCAGCAGTTCGACAGGGGGCGGGACTGAAGCTTTCTTT.

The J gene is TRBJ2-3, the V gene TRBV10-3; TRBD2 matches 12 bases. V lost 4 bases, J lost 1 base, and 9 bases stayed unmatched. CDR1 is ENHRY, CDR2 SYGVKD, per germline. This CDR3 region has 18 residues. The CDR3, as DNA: TGTGCCATCAGTGGGACTAGCGGGACCCACTTGGGCACAGATACGCAGTATTTT. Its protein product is CAISGTSGTHLGTDTQYF.

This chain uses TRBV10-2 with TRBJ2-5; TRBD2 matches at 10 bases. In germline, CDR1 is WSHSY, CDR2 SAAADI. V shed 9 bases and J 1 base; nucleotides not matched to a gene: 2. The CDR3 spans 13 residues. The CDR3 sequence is CASRTSGQETQYF. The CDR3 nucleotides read TGCGCCAGTAGGACTAGCGGCCAAGAGACCCAGTACTTC.

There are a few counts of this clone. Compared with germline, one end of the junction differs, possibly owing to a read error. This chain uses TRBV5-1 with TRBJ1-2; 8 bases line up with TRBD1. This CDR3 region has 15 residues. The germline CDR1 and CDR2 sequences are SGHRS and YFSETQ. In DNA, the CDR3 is TGCGCCAGCAGATTGGCGCCGACAGGGGAGGTTGGCTACACCTTC. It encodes CASRLAPTGEVGYTF.

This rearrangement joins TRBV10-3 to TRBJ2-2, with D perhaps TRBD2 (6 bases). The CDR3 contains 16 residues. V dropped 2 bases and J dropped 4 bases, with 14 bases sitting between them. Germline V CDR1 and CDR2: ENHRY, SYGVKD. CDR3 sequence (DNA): TGTGCCATCAGTGAGCCGTCGCGGGGTCGCACCGGGGAGCTGTTTTTT. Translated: CAISEPSRGRTGELFF.

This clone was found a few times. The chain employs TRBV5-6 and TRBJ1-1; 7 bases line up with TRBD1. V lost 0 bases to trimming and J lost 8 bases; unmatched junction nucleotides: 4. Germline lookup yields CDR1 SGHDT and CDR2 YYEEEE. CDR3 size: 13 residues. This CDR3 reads CASSLGQGGEAFF. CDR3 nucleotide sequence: TGTGCCAGCAGCTTGGGACAGGGAGGCGAAGCTTTCTTT.

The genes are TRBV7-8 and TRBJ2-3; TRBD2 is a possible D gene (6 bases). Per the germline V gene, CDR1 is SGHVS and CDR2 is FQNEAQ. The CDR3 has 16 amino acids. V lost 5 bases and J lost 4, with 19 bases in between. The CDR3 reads CASSAPRTTLADTQYF. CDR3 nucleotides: TGTGCCAGCAGCGCCCCGAGGACTACTCTTGCAGATACGCAGTATTTT.

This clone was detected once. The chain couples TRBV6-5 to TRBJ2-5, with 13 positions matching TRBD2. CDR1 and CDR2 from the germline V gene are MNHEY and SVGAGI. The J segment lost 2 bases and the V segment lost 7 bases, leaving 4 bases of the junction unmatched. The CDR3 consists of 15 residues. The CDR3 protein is CASTRTSGGQETQYF. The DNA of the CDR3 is TGTGCCAGCACAAGGACTAGCGGGGGACAAGAGACCCAGTACTTC.

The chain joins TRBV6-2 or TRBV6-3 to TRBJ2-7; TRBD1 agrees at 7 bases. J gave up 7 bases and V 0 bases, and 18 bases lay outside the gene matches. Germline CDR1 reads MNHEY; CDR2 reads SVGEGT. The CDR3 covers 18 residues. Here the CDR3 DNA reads TGTGCCAGCAGTTACTCGAGGGGCGTCCTAGACAGGGCTCAAGAGCAGTACTTC. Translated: CASSYSRGVLDRAQEQYF.

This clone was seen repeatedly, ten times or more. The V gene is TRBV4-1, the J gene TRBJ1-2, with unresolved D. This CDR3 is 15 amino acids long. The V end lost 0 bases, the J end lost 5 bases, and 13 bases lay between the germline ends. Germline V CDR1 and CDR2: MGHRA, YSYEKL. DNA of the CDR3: TGCGCCAGCAGCCAAGAGATAGCTTCGAGATATGGCTACACCTTC. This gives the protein CASSQEIASRYGYTF.

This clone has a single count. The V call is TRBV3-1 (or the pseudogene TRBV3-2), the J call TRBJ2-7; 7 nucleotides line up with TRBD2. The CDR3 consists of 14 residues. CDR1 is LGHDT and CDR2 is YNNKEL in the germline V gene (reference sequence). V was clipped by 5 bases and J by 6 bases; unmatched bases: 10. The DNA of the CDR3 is TGTGCCAGCAGCGCTAGCGGAACCGACGGCGAGCAGTACTTC. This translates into CASSASGTDGEQYF.

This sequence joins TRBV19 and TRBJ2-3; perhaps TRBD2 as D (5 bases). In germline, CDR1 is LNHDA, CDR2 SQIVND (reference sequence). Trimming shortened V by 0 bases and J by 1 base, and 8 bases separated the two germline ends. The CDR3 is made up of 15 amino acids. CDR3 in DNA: TGTGCCAGTAGTATAGAGTTTAGCGGCACAGATACGCAGTATTTT. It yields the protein CASSIEFSGTDTQYF.